A single sample gave rise to the 18 T cell receptor beta chains below, sequenced in a study of cytomegalovirus exposure and HLA in healthy donors. The PCR was carried out with 60 Vbeta primers and 13 Jbeta primers. Using immunoSEQ multiplex PCR, the repertoire was profiled, and TCRdb retains in-frame clones only, with some absent. The sample carries 140,000 or so clones, over 75% recorded once. The sample taken for sequencing was PBMCs. These receptor sequences come from a female donor in good health and CMV-seronegative.

The chain couples TRBV29-1 to TRBJ2-3, with a weak D call TRBD1 (6 bases). The germline V gene has CDR1 SQVTM and CDR2 ANQGSEA. Trimming pared 0 bases from V and 2 bases from J, leaving 12 bases between. The CDR3 covers 15 residues. Here the CDR3 DNA reads TGCAGCGTTGAAGACAGGGACACCCTCACAGATACGCAGTATTTT. Residues: CSVEDRDTLTDTQYF.

The rearrangement uses TRBV27 and TRBJ2-7, with TRBD2 identical over 13 bases. Losses at the gene ends were 3 bases for V and 3 bases for J; bases not matched to a gene: 8. This CDR3 comprises 17 residues. Germline CDR1 and CDR2: MNHEY and SMNVEV (reference sequence). CDR3 protein: CASSFSGTSGTYYEQYF. The DNA for the CDR3 is TGTGCCAGCAGTTTCTCCGGGACTAGCGGGACATACTACGAGCAGTACTTC.

This clone was observed a single time. This chain uses TRBV15 with TRBJ1-4; TRBD1 matches 10 bases. Trimming took 3 bases from V and 3 from J; bases not matched to a gene: 10. From germline, CDR1 is LNHNV and CDR2 YYDKDF (reference sequence). The CDR3 loop spans 18 amino acids. The CDR3 spells CATSSNRDRGSPNEKLFF. The CDR3 DNA reads TGTGCCACCAGCAGCAACCGGGACAGGGGATCTCCTAATGAAAAACTGTTTTTT. Full variable domain (remainder filled in from reference TRBV15 and TRBJ1-4): DAMVIQNPRYQVTQFGKPVTLSCSQTLNHNVMYWYQQKSSQAPKLLFHYYDKDFNNEADTPDNFQSRRPNTSFCFLDIRSPGLGDTAMYLCATSSNRDRGSPNEKLFFGSGTQLSVL.

The chain uses TRBV28 and TRBJ2-6; D is possibly TRBD1 (6 bases). This CDR3 comprises 17 residues. From germline, CDR1 is MDHEN and CDR2 SYDVKM. V was clipped by 5 bases and J by 4 bases, with 18 bases between them. This chain's CDR3 is CASSPPGASGGANVLTF. CDR3 coding DNA: TGTGCCAGCAGTCCCCCAGGGGCCTCGGGGGGGGCCAACGTCCTGACTTTC.

V gene TRBV7-2 combines with J gene TRBJ2-1, with 11 bases identical to TRBD2. Trimming removed 5 bases from V and 4 bases from J; junction bases left unmatched: 13. The CDR3 is 18 residues long. Germline V gives CDR1 SGHTA, CDR2 FQGNSA. In DNA form, the CDR3 reads TGTGCCAGCAGCAGACTAGCGGGACGACGTTCCCTTTACAATGAGCAGTTCTTC. Its translation is CASSRLAGRRSLYNEQFF.

The rearrangement joins TRBV2 to TRBJ2-7; 10 bases are shared with TRBD2. V was clipped by 2 bases and J by 3 bases; unmatched bases: 10. CDR1 SNHLY and CDR2 FYNNEI come from the germline V gene. The CDR3 loop spans 17 amino acids. The CDR3 reads CASSELGLAGVVYEQYF. The CDR3 region has the DNA TGTGCCAGCAGTGAACTTGGGCTAGCGGGAGTAGTCTACGAGCAGTACTTC. Supplemented by reference TRBV2 and TRBJ2-7, the full variable domain reads EPEVTQTPSHQVTQMGQEVILRCVPISNHLYFYWYRQILGQKVEFLVSFYNNEISEKSEIFDDQFSVERPDGSNFTLKIRSTKLEDSAMYFCASSELGLAGVVYEQYFGPGTRLTVT.

CDR3 in amino acids: CASSLGTGRAETQYF. CDR3 coding DNA: TGTGCCAGCAGCTTAGGGACAGGTAGGGCGGAGACCCAGTACTTC. The chain is built from TRBV7-9 and TRBJ2-5; 7 bases agree with TRBD1. Germline V lookup: CDR1 SEHNR, CDR2 FQNEAQ (reference sequence). The V and J ends lost 1 base and 5 bases, in that order; junction bases with no gene match: 7. The CDR3 contains 15 residues.

J is TRBJ2-1 and V is TRBV27; 10 nucleotides agree with TRBD2. This CDR3 spans 14 amino acids. V shed 3 bases and J 4 bases; nucleotides not matched to a gene: 0. Germline V lookup: CDR1 MNHEY, CDR2 SMNVEV (reference sequence). The CDR3 is CASSLTSGYNEQFF. The DNA for the CDR3 is TGTGCCAGCAGTTTGACTAGCGGGTACAATGAGCAGTTCTTC.

This clone has a handful of counts. The rearrangement links TRBV2 to TRBJ2-1; D remains unclear. The germline CDR1 and CDR2 sequences are SNHLY and FYNNEI. The V end lost 6 bases, the J end lost 9 bases, and 12 bases lay between the germline ends. The CDR3 is 12 residues long. The CDR3 sequence is CASSLIAPEQFF. DNA for the CDR3: TGTGCCAGCAGCCTTATAGCCCCTGAGCAGTTCTTC.

The gene calls are TRBV19 and TRBJ1-2, with D possibly being TRBD1 (6 bases). Germline values: CDR1 LNHDA, CDR2 SQIVND (reference sequence). The CDR3 is 14 amino acids. The V gene lost 3 bases and the J gene lost 0 bases, with 8 bases spanning the gap. CDR3 in DNA: TGTGCCAGTAGTATTGACAGGTCTAACTATGGCTACACCTTC. As protein: CASSIDRSNYGYTF.

V usage is TRBV9 and J usage is TRBJ2-7, with D perhaps matching TRBD2 (6 bases). Trimming took 4 bases from V and 6 from J, leaving 23 bases between them. This CDR3 spans 16 amino acids. The V gene's germline CDR1 is SGDLS and CDR2 YYNGEE. The CDR3 region has the DNA TGTGCCAGCAGCTCCTGGGGTAGCGGAGTCAAATCCGAGCAGTACTTC. It codes for CASSSWGSGVKSEQYF.

The chain couples TRBV11-2 to TRBJ2-4; unclear D gene. V was clipped by 7 bases and J by 6 bases, with 13 bases between them. This CDR3 contains 13 residues. Germline V gene lookup returns CDR1 SGHAT and CDR2 FQNNGV. CDR3 amino acids: CASTQVIGNIQYF. DNA for the CDR3: TGTGCCAGCACCCAGGTGATTGGAAACATTCAGTACTTC.

J is TRBJ1-2 and V is TRBV5-1; D not resolved. The V gene lost 0 bases and the J gene lost 8 bases, with 8 bases spanning the gap. The germline gives CDR1 SGHRS, CDR2 YFSETQ. The CDR3 length is 12 residues. The CDR3: CASSLEQSGYTF. Written as DNA, the CDR3 is TGCGCCAGCAGCTTGGAACAGAGCGGCTACACCTTC.

The CDR3 DNA sequence: TGTGCCAGCAGTGACGGGATTTATGGCTACACCTTC. Translated, it gives CASSDGIYGYTF. This sequence joins TRBV6-1 and TRBJ1-2, with D unresolved. The CDR3 consists of 12 residues. Trimming cost V 3 bases and J 5 bases, with 7 bases left between them. The germline V gene encodes CDR1 MNHNS and CDR2 SASEGT.

The rearrangement uses TRBV6-1 and TRBJ2-7; weak D call: TRBD1 (6 bases). V dropped 3 bases and J dropped 2 bases, with 11 bases sitting between them. The CDR3 consists of 14 residues. The germline V gene has CDR1 MNHNS and CDR2 SASEGT. The CDR3 here is CASSDRGRTYEQYF. The CDR3 region has the DNA TGTGCCAGCAGTGACAGGGGACGAACCTACGAGCAGTACTTC.

The chain uses TRBV28 and TRBJ1-2, with TRBD1 matching 7 bases. The CDR3 has 13 amino acids. From germline, CDR1 is MDHEN and CDR2 SYDVKM. V shed 7 bases, J shed 8 bases, and the junction held 10 bases outside the gene matches. CDR3: CASKQGRPGGYTF. The CDR3 nucleotides read TGTGCCAGCAAACAGGGGAGGCCTGGGGGCTACACCTTC.

There are a few counts of this clone. V usage is TRBV5-1 and J usage is TRBJ2-1; D call uncertain. The CDR3 spans 14 residues. CDR1 and CDR2 from the germline V gene are SGHRS and YFSETQ. The V end lost 1 base, the J end lost 4 bases, and 9 bases lay between the germline ends. The CDR3 here is CASSLSGGYNEQFF. CDR3 bases: TGCGCCAGCAGCTTGTCGGGTGGGTACAATGAGCAGTTCTTC.

The chain is built from TRBV30 and TRBJ2-7; the D gene is possibly TRBD1 (5 bases). Per the germline V gene, CDR1 is GTSNPN and CDR2 is SVGIG (reference sequence). V was cut by 3 bases and J by 2 bases, with 23 bases left in between. The CDR3 spans 17 residues. The CDR3 bases are TGTGCCTGGAGACCAAACTCGGCCAGGGTCAGCACCTACGAGCAGTACTTC. This gives the protein CAWRPNSARVSTYEQYF.